This passage covers 16 T cell receptor beta chains from one sample sequenced in a study of cytomegalovirus exposure and HLA in healthy donors. 13 Jbeta primers and 60 Vbeta primers were used for the PCR. The table came from immunoSEQ multiplex PCR; TCRdb's copy has only in-frame clones and leaves some out. In the table there are roughly 200,000 clones, over 80% of which are singletons. Material: PBMCs. These receptors all stem from a man aged 50-60 years in good health and CMV-seronegative.

As regards this clone: At one of its ends the junction is not consistent with the germline gene, which may arise from a read error. This chain connects TRBV7-9 to TRBJ2-7, with TRBD2 matching 14 bases. The CDR3 runs 17 residues. The V gene's germline CDR1 is SEHNR and CDR2 FQNEAQ (reference sequence). The CDR3: CSSSFRLAGGPGYEQYF. The CDR3 DNA reads as TGTTCCAGCAGCTTCCGACTAGCGGGAGGGCCGGGGTACGAGCAGTACTTC.

This chain joins TRBV28 and TRBJ1-4; maybe TRBD1 (5 bases). From germline, CDR1 is MDHEN and CDR2 SYDVKM. V was cut by 0 bases and J by 4 bases, with 15 bases left in between. The CDR3 runs to 17 residues. In nucleotides, the CDR3 is TGTGCCAGCAGTTTATGGGGACTTACGAGAGGTAATGAAAAACTGTTTTTT. Residues: CASSLWGLTRGNEKLFF.

The CDR3 DNA is TGTGCCAGCAGCTTAGACCGGGACAGGCTGTTCTTC. Translating it yields CASSLDRDRLFF. This chain joins TRBV7-2 and TRBJ2-1; 8 bases are a match to TRBD1. V dropped 1 base and J dropped 15; count of bases not matched to a gene: 5. The CDR3 runs to 12 residues. The germline V gene has CDR1 SGHTA and CDR2 FQGNSA.

The chain has TRBV19 and TRBJ2-4; 9 positions agree with TRBD1. J gave up 3 bases and V 1 base, and 13 bases lay outside the gene matches. This CDR3 has 19 amino acids. Germline V lookup: CDR1 LNHDA, CDR2 SQIVND (reference sequence). The CDR3 sequence is CASSIVYTRDRVNKNIQYF. The CDR3 coding sequence is TGTGCCAGTAGTATAGTATATACCCGGGACAGGGTAAACAAAAACATTCAGTACTTC.

The chain joins TRBV4-1 to TRBJ2-5, with TRBD2 matching over 13 bases. Germline V lookup: CDR1 MGHRA, CDR2 YSYEKL. The J segment lost 2 bases and the V segment lost 5 bases, leaving 8 bases of the junction unmatched. The CDR3 extends over 17 amino acids. For the CDR3, the DNA is TGCGCCAGCAGCTTCCGGACTAGCGGGGGCCCTCAAGAGACCCAGTACTTC. Its translation is CASSFRTSGGPQETQYF.

This clone has only one observation. Here the CDR3 DNA reads TGTGCCAGCAGCTTGGGACAGAATAACATTCAGTACTTC. As protein: CASSLGQNNIQYF. The V and J genes are TRBV11-2 and TRBJ2-4; 7 bases agree with TRBD1. There are 13 residues in the CDR3. V lost 3 bases and J lost 7; bases outside the gene matches: 3. Germline V gene data show CDR1 as SGHAT and CDR2 as FQNNGV.

The J gene is TRBJ2-3, the V gene TRBV7-2; 11 bases are a match to TRBD2. The CDR3 has 15 amino acids. Trimming at V came to 1 base and at J to 6 bases, leaving 3 bases not matched to a gene. Germline V lookup: CDR1 SGHTA, CDR2 FQGNSA. This CDR3 is CASSLGLAGGDTQYF. CDR3 nucleotides: TGTGCCAGCAGCTTAGGTCTAGCGGGGGGCGATACGCAGTATTTT.

This clone was seen just once. This chain joins TRBV11-2 and TRBJ1-2, with 8 bases that match TRBD1. CDR3 length equals 13 residues. Trimming at V came to 6 bases and at J to 8 bases, leaving 8 bases not matched to a gene. The germline gives CDR1 SGHAT, CDR2 FQNNGV. This CDR3 is CASSLDRGNGYTF. The CDR3 DNA reads TGTGCCAGCAGTCTCGACAGGGGTAACGGCTACACCTTC.

The chain couples TRBV5-1 to TRBJ1-1, with D perhaps TRBD1 (5 bases). Trimming took 3 bases from V and 1 from J, leaving 10 bases between them. CDR1 SGHRS and CDR2 YFSETQ come from the germline V gene. This CDR3 comprises 14 residues. The CDR3 DNA follows: TGCGCCAGCAGCTGGGGGGGAGGGAACACTGAAGCTTTCTTT. This gives the protein CASSWGGGNTEAFF. Full variable domain (missing parts from reference TRBV5-1 and TRBJ1-1): KAGVTQTPRYLIKTRGQQVTLSCSPISGHRSVSWYQQTPGQGLQFLFEYFSETQRNKGNFPGRFSGRQFSNSRSEMNVSTLELGDSALYLCASSWGGGNTEAFFGQGTRLTVV.

The V gene is TRBV28, the J gene TRBJ2-1, with D possibly matching TRBD2 (6 bases). CDR1 is MDHEN and CDR2 is SYDVKM in the germline V gene. Trimming cost V 5 bases and J 9 bases, with 20 bases left between them. The CDR3 is 15 amino acids. The CDR3 bases are TGTGCCAGCAGTCTAGCGTCCCCCGGCGGAATTGAGCAGTTCTTC. Encoded protein: CASSLASPGGIEQFF.

The V gene is TRBV4-1, the J gene TRBJ2-5; 8 nucleotides agree with TRBD2. Germline-derived CDR1 and CDR2 are MGHRA and YSYEKL. After removal of 4 bases from V and 4 bases from J, the junction contained 8 bases not matched to a gene. The CDR3 covers 15 residues. The CDR3 spells CASSPPGTRPETQYF. The CDR3 region has the DNA TGCGCCAGCAGCCCACCCGGGACTAGGCCAGAGACCCAGTACTTC.

The chain employs TRBV7-5 and TRBJ2-1; the table calls TRBD1, which could not be checked here. TRBV7-5 is flagged as a pseudogene. This CDR3 has 17 residues. The CDR3 nucleotides read TGTGCCAGAAGTTATTACCGGACAGGGGTCAGAAACAATGAGCAGTTCTTC. It codes for CARSYYRTGVRNNEQFF.

The count of this clone is one. V usage is TRBV5-5 and J usage is TRBJ2-1; TRBD1 matches 9 bases. Germline assignment: CDR1 SGHKS and CDR2 YYEKEE (reference sequence). The CDR3 sequence is 14 residues long. V lost 2 bases and J lost 12; bases outside the gene matches: 9. In nucleotides, the CDR3 is TGTGCCAGCAGCTTCGCCGGGACAGGGAAAGGGCAGTTCTTC. Amino acid sequence: CASSFAGTGKGQFF.

V usage is TRBV19 and J usage is TRBJ2-4, with TRBD1 matching 7 bases. This CDR3 has 15 residues. J was trimmed by 8 bases and V by 3 bases; bases with no gene match: 10. Germline loops: CDR1 LNHDA, CDR2 SQIVND (reference sequence). The CDR3 sequence: CASSIEGTAVDIQYF. The DNA of the CDR3 is TGTGCCAGTAGTATCGAAGGGACAGCTGTGGACATTCAGTACTTC.

The rearrangement links TRBV15 to TRBJ2-1; TRBD2 agrees at 10 bases. After removal of 8 bases from V and 10 bases from J, the junction contained 5 bases not matched to a gene. Looked up from germline, CDR1 is LNHNV and CDR2 is YYDKDF (reference sequence). The CDR3 sequence is 12 residues long. As DNA, the CDR3 is TGTGCCACCCGGACTAGCGGATTGGAGCAGTTCTTC. The encoded protein is CATRTSGLEQFF. Full variable domain (outside the CDR3, taken from reference TRBV15 and TRBJ2-1): DAMVIQNPRYQVTQFGKPVTLSCSQTLNHNVMYWYQQKSSQAPKLLFHYYDKDFNNEADTPDNFQSRRPNTSFCFLDIRSPGLGDTAMYLCATRTSGLEQFFGPGTRLTVL.

This clone was observed once. The V and J genes are TRBV2 and TRBJ2-3; TRBD2 agrees at 7 bases. The CDR3 totals 15 residues. CDR1 SNHLY and CDR2 FYNNEI come from the germline V gene. Trimming took 6 bases from V and 6 from J; bases not matched to a gene: 12. This CDR3 reads CASRGEAAGWDTQYF. CDR3 in DNA: TGTGCCAGCAGGGGGGAGGCAGCGGGGTGGGATACGCAGTATTTT.